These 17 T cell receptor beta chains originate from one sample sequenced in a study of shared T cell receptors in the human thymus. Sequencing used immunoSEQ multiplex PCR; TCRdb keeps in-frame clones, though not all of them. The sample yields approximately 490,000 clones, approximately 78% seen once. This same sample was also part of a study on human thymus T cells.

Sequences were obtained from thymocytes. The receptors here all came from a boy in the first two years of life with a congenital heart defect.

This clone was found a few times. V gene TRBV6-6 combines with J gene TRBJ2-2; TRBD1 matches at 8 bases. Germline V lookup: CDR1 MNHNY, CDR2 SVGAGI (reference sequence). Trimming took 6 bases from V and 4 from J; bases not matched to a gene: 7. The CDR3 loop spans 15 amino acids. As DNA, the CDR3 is TGTGCCAGCAGCCCCAGGGGGCAGAGCACCGGGGAGCTGTTTTTT. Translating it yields CASSPRGQSTGELFF.

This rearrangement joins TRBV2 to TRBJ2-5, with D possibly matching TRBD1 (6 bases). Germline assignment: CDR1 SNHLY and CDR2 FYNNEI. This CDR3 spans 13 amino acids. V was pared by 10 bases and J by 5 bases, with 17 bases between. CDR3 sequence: CAIIPPRGETQYF. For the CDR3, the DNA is TGTGCCATAATCCCCCCGAGGGGGGAGACCCAGTACTTC.

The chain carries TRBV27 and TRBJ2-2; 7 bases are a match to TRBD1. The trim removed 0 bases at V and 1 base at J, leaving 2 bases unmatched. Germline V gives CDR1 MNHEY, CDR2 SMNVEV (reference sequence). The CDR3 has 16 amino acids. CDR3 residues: CASSLSRTGNTGELFF. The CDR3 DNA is TGTGCCAGCAGTTTATCAAGGACAGGGAACACCGGGGAGCTGTTTTTT.

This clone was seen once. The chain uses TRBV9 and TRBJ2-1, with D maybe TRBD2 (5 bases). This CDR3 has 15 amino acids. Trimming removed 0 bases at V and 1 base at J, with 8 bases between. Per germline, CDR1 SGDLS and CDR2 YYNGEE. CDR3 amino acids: CASSVDGISYNEQFF. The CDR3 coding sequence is TGTGCCAGCAGCGTAGACGGGATATCCTACAATGAGCAGTTCTTC. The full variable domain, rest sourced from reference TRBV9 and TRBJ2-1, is DSGVTQTPKHLITATGQRVTLRCSPRSGDLSVYWYQQSLDQGLQFLIQYYNGEERAKGNILERFSAQQFPDLHSELNLSSLELGDSALYFCASSVDGISYNEQFFGPGTRLTVL.

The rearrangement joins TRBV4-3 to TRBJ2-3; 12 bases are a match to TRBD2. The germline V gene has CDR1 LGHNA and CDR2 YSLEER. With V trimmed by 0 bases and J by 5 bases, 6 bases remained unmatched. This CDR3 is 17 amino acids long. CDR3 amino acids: CASSQDSASGRVDTQYF. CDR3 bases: TGCGCCAGCAGCCAAGATTCGGCTAGCGGGAGGGTAGATACGCAGTATTTT.

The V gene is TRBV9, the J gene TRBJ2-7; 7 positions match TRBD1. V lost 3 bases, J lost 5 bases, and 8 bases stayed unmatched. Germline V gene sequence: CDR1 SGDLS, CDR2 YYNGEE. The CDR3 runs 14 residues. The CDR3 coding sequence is TGTGCCAGCAGCGCTACAGACAGGGCGAACGAGCAGTACTTC. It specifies CASSATDRANEQYF.

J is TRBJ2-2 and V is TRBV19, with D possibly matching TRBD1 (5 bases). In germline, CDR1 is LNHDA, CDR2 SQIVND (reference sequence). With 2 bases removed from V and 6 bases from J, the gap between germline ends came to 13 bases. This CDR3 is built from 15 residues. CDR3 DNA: TGTGCCAGTAGTATATTTTTCCCAGGGCCCGGGGAGCTGTTTTTT. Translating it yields CASSIFFPGPGELFF.

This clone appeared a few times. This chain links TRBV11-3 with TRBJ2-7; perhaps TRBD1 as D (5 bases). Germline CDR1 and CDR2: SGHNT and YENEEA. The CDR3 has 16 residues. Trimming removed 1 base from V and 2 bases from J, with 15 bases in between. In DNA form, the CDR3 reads TGTGCCAGCAGCTTAGGGAGACAGATTTATACCTACGAGCAGTACTTC. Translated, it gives CASSLGRQIYTYEQYF. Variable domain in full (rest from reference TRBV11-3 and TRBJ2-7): EAGVVQSPRYKIIEKKQPVAFWCNPISGHNTLYWYLQNLGQGPELLIRYENEEAVDDSQLPKDRFSAERLKGVDSTLKIQPAELGDSAVYLCASSLGRQIYTYEQYFGPGTRLTVT.

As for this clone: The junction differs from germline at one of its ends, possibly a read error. CDR3 in DNA: TGTGCCAGCAGTGATGGACTCTTTAGGGTAGAGGCCCAGTACTTC. It translates to CASSDGLFRVEAQYF. This chain uses TRBV6-1 with TRBJ2-5; D is perhaps TRBD2 (5 bases). CDR1 MNHNS and CDR2 SASEGT come from the germline V gene. The CDR3 is 15 residues long.

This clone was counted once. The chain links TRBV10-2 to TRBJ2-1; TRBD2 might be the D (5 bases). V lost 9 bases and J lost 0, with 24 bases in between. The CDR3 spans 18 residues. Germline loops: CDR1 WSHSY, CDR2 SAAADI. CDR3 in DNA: TGCGCCAGTAGAGCGGACCTCGGACCCGGAAGCTCCTACAATGAGCAGTTCTTC. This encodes CASRADLGPGSSYNEQFF.

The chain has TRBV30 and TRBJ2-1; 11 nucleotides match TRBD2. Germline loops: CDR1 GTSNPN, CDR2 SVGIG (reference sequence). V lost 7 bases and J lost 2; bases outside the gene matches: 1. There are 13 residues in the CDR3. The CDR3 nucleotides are TGTGCCTCTAGCGGGAGGACCTACAATGAGCAGTTCTTC. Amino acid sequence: CASSGRTYNEQFF.

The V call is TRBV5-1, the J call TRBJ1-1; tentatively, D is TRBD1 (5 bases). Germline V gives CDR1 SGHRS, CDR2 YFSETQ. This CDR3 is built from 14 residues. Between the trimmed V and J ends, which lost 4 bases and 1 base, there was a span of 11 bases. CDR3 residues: CASSPTGENTEAFF. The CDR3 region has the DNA TGCGCCAGCAGCCCCACGGGGGAGAACACTGAAGCTTTCTTT.

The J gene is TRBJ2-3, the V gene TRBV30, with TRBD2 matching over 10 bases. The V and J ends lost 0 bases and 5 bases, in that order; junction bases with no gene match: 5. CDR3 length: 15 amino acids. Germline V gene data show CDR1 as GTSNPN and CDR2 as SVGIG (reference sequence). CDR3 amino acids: CAWSVLAGDGDTQYF. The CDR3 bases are TGTGCCTGGAGTGTGCTAGCGGGAGATGGAGATACGCAGTATTTT. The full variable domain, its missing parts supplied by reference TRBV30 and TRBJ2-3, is SQTIHQWPATLVQPVGSPLSLECTVEGTSNPNLYWYRQAAGRGLQLLFYSVGIGQISSEVPQNLSASRPQDRQFILSSKKLLLSDSGFYLCAWSVLAGDGDTQYFGPGTRLTVL.

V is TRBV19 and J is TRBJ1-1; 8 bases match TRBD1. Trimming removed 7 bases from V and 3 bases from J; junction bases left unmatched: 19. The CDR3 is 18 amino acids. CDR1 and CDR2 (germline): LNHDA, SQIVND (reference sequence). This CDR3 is CASTTPRVTGAKDTEAFF. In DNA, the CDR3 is TGTGCCAGTACCACCCCTAGGGTGACAGGGGCTAAGGACACTGAAGCTTTCTTT.

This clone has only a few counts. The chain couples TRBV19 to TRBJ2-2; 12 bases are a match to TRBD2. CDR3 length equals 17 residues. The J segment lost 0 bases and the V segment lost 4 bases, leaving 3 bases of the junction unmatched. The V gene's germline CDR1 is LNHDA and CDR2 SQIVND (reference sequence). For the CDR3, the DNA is TGTGCCAGTAGTACTCTAGCGGGAGGGCCGAACACCGGGGAGCTGTTTTTT. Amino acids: CASSTLAGGPNTGELFF.

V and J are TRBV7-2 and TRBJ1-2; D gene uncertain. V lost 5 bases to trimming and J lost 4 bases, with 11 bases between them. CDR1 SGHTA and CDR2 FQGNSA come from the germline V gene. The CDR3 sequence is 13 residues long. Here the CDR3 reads CASSRDTRYGYTF. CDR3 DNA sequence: TGTGCCAGCAGCCGTGACACCCGCTATGGCTACACCTTC.

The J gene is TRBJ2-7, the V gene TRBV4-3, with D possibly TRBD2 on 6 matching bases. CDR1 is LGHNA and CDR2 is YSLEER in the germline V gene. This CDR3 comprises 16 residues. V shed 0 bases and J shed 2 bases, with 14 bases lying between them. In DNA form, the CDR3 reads TGCGCCAGCAGCCAAGATTGGAGGGGAGATCCCTACGAGCAGTACTTC. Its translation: CASSQDWRGDPYEQYF.